The 28 T cell receptor beta chains presented below share a single source sample, sequenced in a study of blood T cell repertoires in COVID-19. Clones were read by immunoSEQ multiplex PCR, and TCRdb kept only the in-frame ones, dropping some. The data show under 200,000 clones, with 84% seen just once and approximately 2.6% held by the top ten. The sequenced sample consisted of peripheral blood. The receptors shown here come from a woman older than 75 with COVID-19, enrolled during active disease.

V is TRBV5-8 and J is TRBJ1-2; D possibly corresponds to TRBD1 (6 bases). From germline, CDR1 is SGHTS and CDR2 YDEGEE. CDR3 size: 15 residues. The V gene lost 2 bases and the J gene lost 0 bases, with 11 bases spanning the gap. The CDR3 sequence is CASSFGGNPNYGYTF. The DNA for the CDR3 is TGTGCCAGCAGCTTTGGGGGCAATCCTAACTATGGCTACACCTTC.

This chain uses TRBV24-1 with TRBJ2-5; D perhaps matches TRBD1 (6 bases). Germline V gene data show CDR1 as KGHDR and CDR2 as SFDVKD. The V gene lost 5 bases and the J gene lost 5 bases, with 11 bases spanning the gap. The CDR3 is made up of 13 amino acids. The CDR3 DNA reads as TGTGCCACCAGTGTGGCAGGGGAGGAGACCCAGTACTTC. Its protein product is CATSVAGEETQYF.

V and J are TRBV19 and TRBJ1-4; TRBD1 aligns across 7 bases. Germline lookup yields CDR1 LNHDA and CDR2 SQIVND (reference sequence). V lost 11 bases and J lost 7; bases outside the gene matches: 13. The CDR3 loop spans 14 amino acids. CDR3 in amino acids: CAARGVREGEKLFF. Here the CDR3 DNA reads TGTGCCGCCAGGGGGGTTCGAGAAGGTGAAAAACTGTTTTTT.

This sequence joins TRBV19 and TRBJ1-1; the D is unclear. The CDR3 covers 15 residues. Per the germline V gene, CDR1 is LNHDA and CDR2 is SQIVND (reference sequence). Trimming removed 3 bases from V and 0 bases from J, with 11 bases in between. CDR3 nucleotide sequence: TGTGCCAGTAGTATCAGTATCCACCTGAACACTGAAGCTTTCTTT. The encoded protein is CASSISIHLNTEAFF.

The rearrangement links TRBV7-3 to TRBJ1-1; 8 bases align to TRBD1. The germline V gene has CDR1 SGHTA and CDR2 FQGTGA. V lost 5 bases to trimming and J lost 7 bases; unmatched junction nucleotides: 3. The CDR3 spans 12 residues. The CDR3 DNA follows: TGTGCCAGCAGCCAAGGACAGGGTGAAGCTTTCTTT. The encoded protein is CASSQGQGEAFF. The full variable domain, with the rest looked up from reference TRBV7-3 and TRBJ1-1, is GAGVSQTPSNKVTEKGKYVELRCDPISGHTALYWYRQSLGQGPEFLIYFQGTGAADDSGLPNDRFFAVRPEGSVSTLKIQRTERGDSAVYLCASSQGQGEAFFGQGTRLTVV.

This chain uses TRBV4-1 with TRBJ2-6, with TRBD1 matching over 7 bases. CDR3 length: 15 amino acids. The J segment lost 2 bases and the V segment lost 6 bases, leaving 4 bases of the junction unmatched. Germline loops: CDR1 MGHRA, CDR2 YSYEKL. The CDR3 DNA sequence: TGCGCCAGCAGGCAGGGGGTTGCTGGGGCCAACGTCCTGACTTTC. Residues: CASRQGVAGANVLTF.

This clone has only one observation. The chain couples TRBV15 to TRBJ1-1; 9 nucleotides match TRBD1. The V gene's germline CDR1 is LNHNV and CDR2 YYDKDF (reference sequence). J was trimmed by 5 bases and V by 1 base; bases with no gene match: 11. The CDR3 extends over 17 amino acids. The CDR3 bases are TGTGCCACCAGCAGAGCTGGACAGGGGAGGTTTTCAACTGAAGCTTTCTTT. It codes for CATSRAGQGRFSTEAFF.

The V and J genes are TRBV12-3 or TRBV12-4 and TRBJ1-2, with TRBD1 identical over 7 bases. The CDR3 has 13 residues. The V gene end was trimmed by 8 bases and the J gene end by 4 bases; junction bases not matched to a gene: 7. The DNA of the CDR3 is TGTGCCAGCGATGACAGGGACAGCTATGGCTACACCTTC. Residues: CASDDRDSYGYTF.

This chain links TRBV5-6 with TRBJ2-3, with a possible D match to TRBD1 (5 bases). Trimming removed 5 bases at V and 4 bases at J, with 20 bases between. This CDR3 region has 16 residues. CDR1 is SGHDT, CDR2 YYEEEE, per germline. As DNA, the CDR3 is TGTGCCAGCAGGTCCGGGCCAAGGGGAAACGCAGATACGCAGTATTTT. This codes for CASRSGPRGNADTQYF.

The chain has TRBV2 and TRBJ1-5; D gene unclear. Germline lookup yields CDR1 SNHLY and CDR2 FYNNEI. With 8 bases removed from V and 6 bases from J, the gap between germline ends came to 11 bases. The CDR3 is 12 residues long. The CDR3 DNA is TGTGCCAGCCGGGAGGGATCTCAGCCCCAGCATTTT. Translated: CASREGSQPQHF.

There are a few counts of this clone. This chain joins TRBV7-9 and TRBJ1-2; 7 nucleotides line up with TRBD1. The V gene end was trimmed by 2 bases and the J gene end by 7 bases; junction bases not matched to a gene: 10. Germline loops: CDR1 SEHNR, CDR2 FQNEAQ (reference sequence). The CDR3 spans 15 residues. CDR3 amino acids: CASSLTLGQTTGYTF. CDR3 DNA sequence: TGTGCCAGCAGCTTAACCCTGGGACAGACAACTGGCTACACCTTC.

The V and J genes are TRBV24-1 and TRBJ1-2; 9 bases agree with TRBD1. Germline trimming cut 4 bases from V and 8 bases from J; bases unmatched to any gene: 10. Germline CDR1 and CDR2: KGHDR and SFDVKD. This CDR3 comprises 15 residues. The CDR3 loop is CATSDRTGTGRGYTF. Written as DNA, the CDR3 is TGTGCCACCAGTGACCGAACGGGGACAGGGAGGGGCTACACCTTC.

The chain is built from TRBV6-5 and TRBJ2-7; 7 positions match TRBD1. The CDR3 has 15 amino acids. Germline-derived CDR1 and CDR2 are MNHEY and SVGAGI. V lost 5 bases to trimming and J lost 0 bases; unmatched junction nucleotides: 7. This CDR3 is CASSRTGVYSYEQYF. As DNA, the CDR3 is TGTGCCAGCAGTCGAACAGGGGTGTACTCCTACGAGCAGTACTTC.

CDR3 bases: TGTGCCTGGAGTGTAGCGGCAACAGATACGCAGTATTTT. Protein sequence: CAWSVAATDTQYF. The chain is built from TRBV30 and TRBJ2-3; the D gene is possibly TRBD2 (5 bases). Germline CDR1 reads GTSNPN; CDR2 reads SVGIG (reference sequence). The germline V and J ends were trimmed by 0 bases and 3 bases, with 7 bases remaining between them. The CDR3 sequence is 13 residues long. The entire variable domain, with the rest obtained from reference TRBV30 and TRBJ2-3, is as follows: SQTIHQWPATLVQPVGSPLSLECTVEGTSNPNLYWYRQAAGRGLQLLFYSVGIGQISSEVPQNLSASRPQDRQFILSSKKLLLSDSGFYLCAWSVAATDTQYFGPGTRLTVL.

The rearrangement uses TRBV11-2 and TRBJ2-7, with D perhaps matching TRBD2 (5 bases). The germline CDR1 and CDR2 sequences are SGHAT and FQNNGV. The CDR3 totals 13 residues. Deletions cut 2 bases from V and 8 bases from J, with 13 bases between. The CDR3 loop is CASSLSGFRQQYF. The CDR3 DNA is TGTGCCAGCAGCTTAAGCGGCTTTAGACAGCAGTACTTC.

This clone was found once. The chain combines TRBV15 with TRBJ2-1; D is unresolved. The CDR3 loop spans 13 amino acids. Between the trimmed V and J ends, which lost 3 bases and 8 bases, there was a span of 11 bases. From germline, CDR1 is LNHNV and CDR2 YYDKDF (reference sequence). CDR3 protein: CATSSFAIDEQFF. In DNA form, the CDR3 reads TGTGCCACCAGCAGTTTTGCGATCGATGAGCAGTTCTTC.

The V gene is TRBV7-9, the J gene TRBJ2-3; 9 bases are a match to TRBD2. CDR3 size: 16 residues. V gave up 2 bases and J gave up 1 base; unmatched junction bases: 4. The germline V gene has CDR1 SEHNR and CDR2 FQNEAQ (reference sequence). CDR3 loop: CASSLWASGGTDTQYF. The CDR3 DNA sequence: TGTGCCAGCAGCTTATGGGCTAGCGGGGGCACAGATACGCAGTATTTT.

This clone was observed a handful of times. The chain carries TRBV25-1 and TRBJ2-1, with a possible D match to TRBD1 (6 bases). Per germline, CDR1 MGHDK and CDR2 SYGVNS. This CDR3 comprises 16 residues. V shed 6 bases and J shed 5 bases, with 20 bases lying between them. The CDR3 bases are TGTGCCAGCAGAGGCCGATATGGAACAGGGAACAATGAGCAGTTCTTC. Translated: CASRGRYGTGNNEQFF.

This rearrangement joins TRBV15 to TRBJ2-3, with 9 bases aligning to TRBD1. V lost 1 base and J lost 1; bases outside the gene matches: 3. This CDR3 comprises 16 residues. From germline, CDR1 is LNHNV and CDR2 YYDKDF (reference sequence). The CDR3 DNA sequence: TGTGCCACCAGCAGAGTCACAGGGGGCGGCACAGATACGCAGTATTTT. Amino acids: CATSRVTGGGTDTQYF. The full variable domain, with the rest looked up from reference TRBV15 and TRBJ2-3, is DAMVIQNPRYQVTQFGKPVTLSCSQTLNHNVMYWYQQKSSQAPKLLFHYYDKDFNNEADTPDNFQSRRPNTSFCFLDIRSPGLGDTAMYLCATSRVTGGGTDTQYFGPGTRLTVL.

Only one count was recorded for this clone. V usage is TRBV2 and J usage is TRBJ2-5, with 7 bases lining up with TRBD2. The germline CDR1 and CDR2 sequences are SNHLY and FYNNEI. The CDR3 consists of 11 residues. V trimming: 7 bases; J trimming: 7 bases; junction bases outside the gene matches: 3. CDR3 sequence (DNA): TGTGCCAGCACGGGGGGAGGGACCCAGTACTTC. Its protein product is CASTGGGTQYF.

The chain joins TRBV5-1 to TRBJ2-7; TRBD2 matches 8 bases. The CDR3 covers 15 residues. The V gene end was trimmed by 0 bases and the J gene end by 0 bases; junction bases not matched to a gene: 2. Germline assignment: CDR1 SGHRS and CDR2 YFSETQ. The CDR3 bases are TGCGCCAGCAGCTTGGGACTAGCGAACTCCTACGAGCAGTACTTC. Protein product: CASSLGLANSYEQYF.

The chain is built from TRBV28 and TRBJ2-7; 9 nucleotides match TRBD1. The V gene's germline CDR1 is MDHEN and CDR2 SYDVKM. Trimming cost V 4 bases and J 3 bases; bases outside gene matches: 7. The CDR3 length is 15 residues. The DNA for the CDR3 is TGTGCCAGCAGTTCGTCCGGGACAGGGCTCTACGAGCAGTACTTC. Its translation is CASSSSGTGLYEQYF. Supplemented by reference TRBV28 and TRBJ2-7, the full variable domain reads DVKVTQSSRYLVKRTGEKVFLECVQDMDHENMFWYRQDPGLGLRLIYFSYDVKMKEKGDIPEGYSVSREKKERFSLILESASTNQTSMYLCASSSSGTGLYEQYFGPGTRLTVT.

The rearrangement links TRBV7-9 to TRBJ1-1, with 7 bases lining up with TRBD1. CDR3 length: 15 residues. V lost 4 bases, J lost 0 bases, and 5 bases stayed unmatched. CDR1 SEHNR and CDR2 FQNEAQ come from the germline V gene (reference sequence). CDR3 in amino acids: CASSSRTGVNTEAFF. CDR3 DNA: TGTGCCAGCAGCTCCAGAACAGGGGTGAACACTGAAGCTTTCTTT. Looking up the rest from reference TRBV7-9 and TRBJ1-1 gives the full variable domain: DTGVSQNPRHKITKRGQNVTFRCDPISEHNRLYWYRQTLGQGPEFLTYFQNEAQLEKSRLLSDRFSAERPKGSFSTLEIQRTEQGDSAMYLCASSSRTGVNTEAFFGQGTRLTVV.

The genes are TRBV21-1 and TRBJ2-7; TRBD1 is the table's D call, not checked against the DNA. TRBV21-1 is recorded as a pseudogene. This CDR3 has 16 amino acids. This CDR3 is CASSAGQAQGAYEQYF. The CDR3 DNA is TGTGCCAGCAGCGCCGGACAGGCCCAGGGGGCCTACGAGCAGTACTTC.

The genes are TRBV10-3 and TRBJ2-1; TRBD2 agrees at 10 bases. With V trimmed by 2 bases and J by 6 bases, 7 bases remained unmatched. Germline assignment: CDR1 ENHRY and CDR2 SYGVKD. The CDR3 sequence is 16 residues long. The CDR3 DNA sequence: TGTGCCATCAGTGAGAGAGCTAGCGGGAGAGGCAATGAGCAGTTCTTC. It specifies CAISERASGRGNEQFF.

This rearrangement joins TRBV2 to TRBJ2-7; 7 nucleotides agree with TRBD2. Unmatched junction bases numbered 7, after V lost 8 bases and J lost 3 bases. The CDR3 is 13 amino acids. Germline lookup yields CDR1 SNHLY and CDR2 FYNNEI. The CDR3 region has the DNA TGTGCCAGCTCTACTAGCGAAATCTACGAGCAGTACTTC. It translates to CASSTSEIYEQYF.

The CDR3 region is CASSFMTGEGEQFF. The CDR3 region has the DNA TGTGCCAGCAGCTTTATGACAGGGGAGGGTGAGCAGTTCTTC. The chain uses TRBV11-3 and TRBJ2-1, with a tentative D call TRBD1 (8 bases). Trimming took 3 bases from V and 9 from J, leaving 15 bases between them. The germline CDR1 and CDR2 sequences are SGHNT and YENEEA. The CDR3 has 14 amino acids.

The chain combines TRBV3-1 (or the pseudogene TRBV3-2) with TRBJ2-1, with TRBD2 identical over 10 bases. With V trimmed by 4 bases and J by 8 bases, 5 bases remained unmatched. This CDR3 contains 14 residues. Per the germline V gene, CDR1 is LGHDT and CDR2 is YNNKEL (reference sequence). The CDR3 loop is CASSRTSGIDEQFF. The CDR3 DNA follows: TGTGCCAGCAGCCGTACTAGCGGGATCGATGAGCAGTTCTTC.